A single sample gave rise to the 26 T cell receptor beta chains below, sequenced in a study of OX40 agonist ivuxolimab in advanced cancers. The repertoire was sequenced with immunoSEQ multiplex PCR; TCRdb's copy has only in-frame clones and lacks some. The sample shows under 100,000 clones, approximately 83% of them seen only once. The sample consisted of CD4+ or CD8+ T cells sorted from blood, taken in a trial of the OX40 agonist ivuxolimab. All receptors come from an adult with an advanced solid tumor such as melanoma, head and neck, liver or kidney cancer.

The chain is built from TRBV5-6 and TRBJ2-7, with 11 bases that match TRBD1. The CDR3 is 15 residues long. With 4 bases clipped from V and 4 bases from J, the junction kept 7 bases outside the gene matches. Germline loops: CDR1 SGHDT, CDR2 YYEEEE. This chain's CDR3 is CASSSGTGGSYEQYF. The CDR3 bases are TGTGCCAGCAGCAGCGGGACAGGGGGATCATACGAGCAGTACTTC.

A few counts support this clone. The gene calls are TRBV5-1 and TRBJ2-3; possibly TRBD2 for D (6 bases). Germline CDR1 reads SGHRS; CDR2 reads YFSETQ. This CDR3 has 15 amino acids. The V gene lost 1 base and the J gene lost 0 bases, with 9 bases spanning the gap. CDR3 loop: CASSLRAGSTDTQYF. The CDR3, as DNA: TGCGCCAGCAGCTTGCGGGCGGGAAGCACAGATACGCAGTATTTT.

The table lists this clone with a few counts. The V call is TRBV7-2, the J call TRBJ1-6, with no clear D. Germline lookup yields CDR1 SGHTA and CDR2 FQGNSA. The CDR3 has 12 residues. V was pared by 4 bases and J by 8 bases, with 6 bases between. CDR3 amino acids: CASSSTYSPLHF. The DNA of the CDR3 is TGTGCCAGCAGCTCGACATATTCACCCCTCCACTTT.

The V call is TRBV6-6, the J call TRBJ2-2; D unresolved. The CDR3 length is 14 residues. The V gene lost 2 bases and the J gene lost 7 bases, with 11 bases spanning the gap. Germline assignment: CDR1 MNHNY and CDR2 SVGAGI (reference sequence). The CDR3 reads CASSYGGALGELFF. The CDR3 nucleotides read TGTGCCAGCAGTTACGGTGGAGCTCTCGGGGAGCTGTTTTTT.

The chain has TRBV29-1 and TRBJ1-5; D ambiguous. CDR3 length equals 13 residues. In germline, CDR1 is SQVTM, CDR2 ANQGSEA. The V end was cut by 4 bases, the J end by 0 bases, with 7 bases between. The CDR3 nucleotides read TGCAGCGTTGGACGGAGTAGCAATCAGCCCCAGCATTTT. This translates into CSVGRSSNQPQHF.

The V and J genes are TRBV7-2 and TRBJ2-4, with D maybe TRBD1 (6 bases). This CDR3 comprises 14 residues. Germline V gives CDR1 SGHTA, CDR2 FQGNSA. The V gene lost 4 bases and the J gene lost 0 bases, with 7 bases spanning the gap. CDR3 in amino acids: CASSSGQAKNIQYF. CDR3 in DNA: TGTGCCAGCAGCTCGGGACAAGCCAAAAACATTCAGTACTTC.

The J gene is TRBJ1-2, the V gene TRBV4-3; D not certain. The V end was cut by 0 bases, the J end by 4 bases, with 15 bases between. There are 16 residues in the CDR3. The germline CDR1 and CDR2 sequences are LGHNA and YSLEER. The CDR3 DNA is TGCGCCAGCAGCCAAGATCTGGGCCCCGGAAGCTATGGCTACACCTTC. Amino acid sequence: CASSQDLGPGSYGYTF.

The rearrangement uses TRBV19 and TRBJ2-7; 9 bases are shared with TRBD1. From germline, CDR1 is LNHDA and CDR2 SQIVND (reference sequence). The length of the CDR3 is 16 residues. V trimming: 2 bases; J trimming: 3 bases; junction bases outside the gene matches: 8. The CDR3 region is CASSITGTGNIYEQYF. CDR3 nucleotides: TGTGCCAGTAGTATAACCGGGACAGGGAATATCTACGAGCAGTACTTC. Looking up the rest from reference TRBV19 and TRBJ2-7 gives the full variable domain: DGGITQSPKYLFRKEGQNVTLSCEQNLNHDAMYWYRQDPGQGLRLIYYSQIVNDFQKGDIAEGYSVSREKKESFPLTVTSAQKNPTAFYLCASSITGTGNIYEQYFGPGTRLTVT.

This clone was seen a handful of times. The chain carries TRBV18 and TRBJ1-6; weak D call: TRBD1 (6 bases). V was pared by 3 bases and J by 6 bases, with 9 bases between. This CDR3 comprises 14 residues. The V gene's germline CDR1 is KGHSH and CDR2 LQKENI. The CDR3 loop reads CASSPTGSNSPLHF. The CDR3, as DNA: TGTGCCAGCTCACCGACAGGCTCTAATTCACCCCTCCACTTT.

The V and J genes are TRBV5-1 and TRBJ2-7, with no clear D. This CDR3 is built from 12 residues. Trimming took 5 bases from V and 7 from J, leaving 13 bases between them. Germline lookup yields CDR1 SGHRS and CDR2 YFSETQ. In nucleotides, the CDR3 is TGCGCCAGCAGTCTTCTTATCGGGGAGCAGTACTTC. Protein sequence: CASSLLIGEQYF.

The chain combines TRBV18 with TRBJ2-2; 7 bases are shared with TRBD2. Unmatched junction bases numbered 15, after V lost 1 base and J lost 7 bases. Germline values: CDR1 KGHSH, CDR2 LQKENI. The CDR3 loop spans 18 amino acids. The CDR3 DNA reads TGTGCCAGCTCACCACGTAGGGCCAGCGGGACCGGTGGCGGGGAGCTGTTTTTT. It translates to CASSPRRASGTGGGELFF.

The chain links TRBV7-2 to TRBJ2-2; D is uncertain. CDR1 and CDR2 from the germline V gene are SGHTA and FQGNSA. The CDR3 contains 14 residues. V lost 2 bases to trimming and J lost 2 bases, with 6 bases between them. CDR3 region: CASSLNRNTGELFF. In DNA form, the CDR3 reads TGTGCCAGCAGCTTAAACAGAAACACCGGGGAGCTGTTTTTT.

This chain links TRBV18 with TRBJ1-3, with D possibly being TRBD1 (6 bases). Trimming left V 3 bases short and J 7 bases short, with 13 bases between. CDR1 and CDR2 from the germline V gene are KGHSH and LQKENI. The CDR3 runs 14 residues. CDR3 residues: CASSPNRDQNTIYF. The CDR3 coding sequence is TGTGCCAGCTCACCCAACAGGGACCAGAACACCATATATTTT.

The V gene is TRBV6-4, the J gene TRBJ2-3, with 13 bases that match TRBD2. The CDR3 extends over 15 amino acids. Germline CDR1 MRHNA, CDR2 SNTAGT. The trim removed 5 bases at V and 5 bases at J, leaving 4 bases unmatched. CDR3 in amino acids: CASSRLAGGVDTQYF. The DNA of the CDR3 is TGTGCCAGCAGTAGACTAGCGGGGGGAGTAGATACGCAGTATTTT.

V usage is TRBV5-1 and J usage is TRBJ1-1; D is unclear. Trimming removed 0 bases at V and 6 bases at J, with 24 bases between. CDR1 is SGHRS and CDR2 is YFSETQ in the germline V gene. CDR3 length: 18 residues. The DNA for the CDR3 is TGCGCCAGCAGCTTGGGATTGGCGGGAACGGGTGAAGAAGCTGAAGCTTTCTTT. Its protein is CASSLGLAGTGEEAEAFF.

The chain uses TRBV7-2 and TRBJ2-1; D is tentatively TRBD1 or TRBD2 (5 bases each). Germline CDR1 SGHTA, CDR2 FQGNSA. This CDR3 region has 15 residues. V was cut by 6 bases and J by 4 bases, with 16 bases left in between. This CDR3 is CASRGRDGRYNEQFF. The CDR3, as DNA: TGTGCCAGCAGGGGTAGGGACGGAAGATACAATGAGCAGTTCTTC. The variable domain in full, with the rest retrieved from reference TRBV7-2 and TRBJ2-1, is GAGVSQSPSNKVTEKGKDVELRCDPISGHTALYWYRQSLGQGLEFLIYFQGNSAPDKSGLPSDRFSAERTGGSVSTLTIQRTQQEDSAVYLCASRGRDGRYNEQFFGPGTRLTVL.

V and J are TRBV6-1 and TRBJ2-3; D gene uncertain. Trimming removed 1 base at V and 3 bases at J, with 5 bases between. Germline loops: CDR1 MNHNS, CDR2 SASEGT. The CDR3 spans 13 residues. The CDR3, as DNA: TGTGCCAGCAGTGAAGTGGCGACAGATACGCAGTATTTT. It codes for CASSEVATDTQYF.

The chain uses TRBV5-6 and TRBJ2-7; D is possibly TRBD1 (5 bases). This CDR3 has 15 amino acids. CDR1 and CDR2 from the germline V gene are SGHDT and YYEEEE. V gave up 0 bases and J gave up 0 bases, with 10 bases separating them. CDR3 in DNA: TGTGCCAGCAGCTTGGACCCAGACAGCTCCTACGAGCAGTACTTC. It encodes CASSLDPDSSYEQYF.

In its sample, this clone is medium-sized. The chain joins TRBV5-4 to TRBJ1-1, with D maybe TRBD1 (5 bases). V was trimmed by 5 bases and J by 2 bases, leaving 13 bases between them. The germline V gene encodes CDR1 SGHNT and CDR2 YYREEE (reference sequence). CDR3 length equals 14 residues. CDR3 amino acids: CASSYNGANTEAFF. CDR3 nucleotide sequence: TGTGCCAGCAGTTATAATGGGGCTAACACTGAAGCTTTCTTT.

J is TRBJ1-5 and V is TRBV6-6; D not certain. The germline V and J ends were trimmed by 6 bases and 5 bases, with 11 bases remaining between them. The CDR3 contains 13 residues. Germline CDR1 reads MNHNY; CDR2 reads SVGAGI (reference sequence). The CDR3 reads CASRPTPDQPQHF. The CDR3 nucleotides read TGTGCCAGCAGACCTACACCCGATCAGCCCCAGCATTTT.

The rearrangement joins TRBV6-6 to TRBJ2-3; 9 bases are a match to TRBD2. This CDR3 region has 15 residues. Germline loops: CDR1 MNHNY, CDR2 SVGAGI (reference sequence). Trimming at V came to 5 bases and at J to 4 bases, leaving 7 bases not matched to a gene. The CDR3 is CASSPRREGPDTQYF. CDR3 in DNA: TGTGCCAGCAGTCCTCGGCGGGAGGGCCCAGATACGCAGTATTTT.

The chain recombines TRBV6-5 with TRBJ2-7; 7 bases map to TRBD2. V lost 5 bases, J lost 4 bases, and 11 bases stayed unmatched. Per germline, CDR1 MNHEY and CDR2 SVGAGI. The CDR3 length is 15 residues. As DNA, the CDR3 is TGTGCCAGCAGTCCGAGCGCAGGACTAGTTTACGAGCAGTACTTC. Translated, it gives CASSPSAGLVYEQYF.

The table lists this clone with a few counts. The chain carries TRBV18 and TRBJ2-7; D is unclear. The CDR3 is 12 residues long. V was clipped by 5 bases and J by 3 bases, with 8 bases between them. CDR1 KGHSH and CDR2 LQKENI come from the germline V gene. The CDR3 DNA reads as TGTGCCAGCTCATCGAAGGGCTACGAGCAGTACTTC. Translating it yields CASSSKGYEQYF. The full variable domain, rest sourced from reference TRBV18 and TRBJ2-7, is NAGVMQNPRHLVRRRGQEARLRCSPMKGHSHVYWYRQLPEEGLKFMVYLQKENIIDESGMPKERFSAEFPKEGPSILRIQQVVRGDSAAYFCASSSKGYEQYFGPGTRLTVT.

This chain connects TRBV5-1 to TRBJ1-6; D not certain. V was pared by 4 bases and J by 6 bases, with 11 bases between. CDR1 and CDR2 from the germline V gene are SGHRS and YFSETQ. The CDR3 sequence is 14 residues long. CDR3 sequence (DNA): TGCGCCAGCAGCAACCGGGCCGCTAATTCACCCCTCCACTTT. Its translation: CASSNRAANSPLHF.

The CDR3 protein is CASSQDPFTDTQYF. As DNA, the CDR3 is TGTGCCAGCAGCCAAGATCCCTTCACAGATACGCAGTATTTT. The gene calls are TRBV4-2 and TRBJ2-3; D ambiguous. Germline V gene lookup returns CDR1 LGHNA and CDR2 YNFKEQ. CDR3 length equals 14 residues. Trimming left V 0 bases short and J 2 bases short, with 6 bases between.

This clone was observed once. The chain employs TRBV5-1 and TRBJ1-1; 10 bases fit TRBD1. Germline V gene lookup returns CDR1 SGHRS and CDR2 YFSETQ. Trimming removed 5 bases from V and 0 bases from J; junction bases left unmatched: 7. The CDR3 extends over 16 amino acids. In nucleotides, the CDR3 is TGCGCCAGCAGACCGGGACAGGGGTTCATGAACACTGAAGCTTTCTTT. Translated, it gives CASRPGQGFMNTEAFF. Complete variable domain (other parts from reference TRBV5-1 and TRBJ1-1): KAGVTQTPRYLIKTRGQQVTLSCSPISGHRSVSWYQQTPGQGLQFLFEYFSETQRNKGNFPGRFSGRQFSNSRSEMNVSTLELGDSALYLCASRPGQGFMNTEAFFGQGTRLTVV.